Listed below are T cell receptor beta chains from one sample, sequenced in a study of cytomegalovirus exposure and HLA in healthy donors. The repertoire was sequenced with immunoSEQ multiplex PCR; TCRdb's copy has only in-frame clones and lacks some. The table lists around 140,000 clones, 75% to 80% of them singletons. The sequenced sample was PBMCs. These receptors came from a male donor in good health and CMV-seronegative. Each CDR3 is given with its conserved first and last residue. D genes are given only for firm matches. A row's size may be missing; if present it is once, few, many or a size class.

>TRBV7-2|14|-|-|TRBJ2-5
CASSLVGGPETQYF
TGTGCCAGCAGCTTAGTCGGGGGGCCAGAGACCCAGTACTTC
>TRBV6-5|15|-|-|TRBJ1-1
CASTPSRLANTGAFF
TGTGCCAGCACCCCTTCGAGACTGGCAAACACTGGAGCTTTCTTT
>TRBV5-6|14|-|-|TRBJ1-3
CASSLETMGNTIYF
TGTGCCAGCAGCTTGGAGACAATGGGAAACACCATATATTTT
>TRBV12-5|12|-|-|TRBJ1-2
CASLGGTNGYTF
TGTGCTAGTCTGGGGGGAACTAACGGCTACACCTTC
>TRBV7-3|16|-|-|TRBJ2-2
CASSLNPQGSTGELFF
TGTGCCAGCAGCTTAAATCCCCAGGGGAGTACCGGGGAGCTGTTTTTT
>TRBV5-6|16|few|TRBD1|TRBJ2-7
CASSSLGQGSSYEQYF
TGTGCCAGCAGCTCACTGGGACAGGGGAGCTCCTACGAGCAGTACTTC
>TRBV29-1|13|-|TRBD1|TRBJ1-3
CSVNRGPGNTIYF
TGCAGCGTCAACAGGGGACCTGGAAACACCATATATTTT
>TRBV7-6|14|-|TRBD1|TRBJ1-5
CASSYLTGLQPQHF
TGTGCCAGCAGCTACCTGACAGGGCTTCAGCCCCAGCATTTT
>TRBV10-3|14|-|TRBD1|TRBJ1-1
CAIKLTGGRTEAFF
TGTGCCATCAAATTGACAGGGGGCAGGACTGAAGCTTTCTTT
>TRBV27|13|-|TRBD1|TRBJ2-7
CASKGQATYEQYF
TGTGCCAGCAAGGGACAGGCCACCTACGAGCAGTACTTC